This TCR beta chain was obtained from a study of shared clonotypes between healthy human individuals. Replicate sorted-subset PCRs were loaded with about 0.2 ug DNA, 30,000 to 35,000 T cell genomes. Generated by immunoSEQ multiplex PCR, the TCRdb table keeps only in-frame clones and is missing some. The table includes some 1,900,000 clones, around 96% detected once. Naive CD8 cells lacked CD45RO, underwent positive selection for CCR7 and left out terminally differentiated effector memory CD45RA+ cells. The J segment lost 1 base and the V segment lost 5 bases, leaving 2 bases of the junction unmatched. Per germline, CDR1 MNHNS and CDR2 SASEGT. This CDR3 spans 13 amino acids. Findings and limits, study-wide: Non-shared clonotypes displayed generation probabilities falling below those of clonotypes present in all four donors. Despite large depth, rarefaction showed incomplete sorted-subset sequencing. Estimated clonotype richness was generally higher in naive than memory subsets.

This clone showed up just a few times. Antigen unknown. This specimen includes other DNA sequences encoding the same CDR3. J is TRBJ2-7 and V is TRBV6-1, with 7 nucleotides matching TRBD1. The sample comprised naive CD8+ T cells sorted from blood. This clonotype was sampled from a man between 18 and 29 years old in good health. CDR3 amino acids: CASSPGQSYEQYF. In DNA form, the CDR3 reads TGTGCCAGCAGTCCGGGACAGTCCTACGAGCAGTACTTC.